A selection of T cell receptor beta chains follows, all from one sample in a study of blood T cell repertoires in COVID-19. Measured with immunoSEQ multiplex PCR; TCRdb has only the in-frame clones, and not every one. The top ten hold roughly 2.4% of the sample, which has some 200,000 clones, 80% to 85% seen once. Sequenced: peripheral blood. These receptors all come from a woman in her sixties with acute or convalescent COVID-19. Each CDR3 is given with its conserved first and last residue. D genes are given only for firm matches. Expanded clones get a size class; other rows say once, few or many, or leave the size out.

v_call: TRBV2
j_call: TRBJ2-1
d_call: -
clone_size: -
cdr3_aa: CASTQRNRVIGFF
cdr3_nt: TGTGCCAGCACCCAACGAAACAGGGTTATAGGGTTCTTC

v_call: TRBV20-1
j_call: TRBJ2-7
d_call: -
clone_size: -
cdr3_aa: CSARRGNEQYF
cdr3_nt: TGCAGTGCTAGGAGAGGGAACGAGCAGTACTTC

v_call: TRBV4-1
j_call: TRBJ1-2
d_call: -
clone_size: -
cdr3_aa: CASSQEMTGGYTF
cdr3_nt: TGCGCCAGCAGCCAAGAGATGACAGGTGGCTACACCTTC

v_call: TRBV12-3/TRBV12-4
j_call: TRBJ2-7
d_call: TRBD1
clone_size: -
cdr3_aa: CASSLWTGSEQYF
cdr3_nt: TGTGCCAGCAGTCTCTGGACAGGATCCGAGCAGTACTTC

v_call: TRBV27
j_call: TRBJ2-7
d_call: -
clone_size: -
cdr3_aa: CASSLSATYEQYF
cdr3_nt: TGTGCCAGCAGTTTATCAGCCACCTACGAGCAGTACTTC

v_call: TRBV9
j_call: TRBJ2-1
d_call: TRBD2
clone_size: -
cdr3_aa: CASSPEVAGAYNEQFF
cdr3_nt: TGTGCCAGCAGCCCTGAGGTAGCGGGGGCCTACAATGAGCAGTTCTTC

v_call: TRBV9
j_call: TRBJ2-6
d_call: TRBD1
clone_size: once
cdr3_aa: CASSLTWGGGQGSSGANVLTF
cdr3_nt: TGTGCCAGCAGCCTAACCTGGGGCGGGGGACAGGGGTCCTCTGGGGCCAACGTCCTGACTTTC

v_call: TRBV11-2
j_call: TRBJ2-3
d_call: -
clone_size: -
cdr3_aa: CATADTQYF
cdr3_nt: TGTGCCACGGCAGATACGCAGTATTTT

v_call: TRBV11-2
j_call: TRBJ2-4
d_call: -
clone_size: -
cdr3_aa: CASSLGHPAGIQYF
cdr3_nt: TGTGCCAGCAGCTTGGGACACCCGGCCGGGATTCAGTACTTC

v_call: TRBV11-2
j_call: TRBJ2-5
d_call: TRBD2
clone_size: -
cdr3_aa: CASSPLSGGLRETQYF
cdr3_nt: TGTGCCAGCAGCCCTCTTAGCGGGGGCCTCCGGGAGACCCAGTACTTC

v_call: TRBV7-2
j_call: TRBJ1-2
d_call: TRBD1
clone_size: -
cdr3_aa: CASSSDPTGGGYTF
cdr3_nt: TGTGCCAGCAGCTCTGACCCGACAGGGGGGGGCTACACCTTC

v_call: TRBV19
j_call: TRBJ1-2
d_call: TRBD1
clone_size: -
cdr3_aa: CASSIGTEYGYTF
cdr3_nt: TGTGCCAGTAGTATCGGGACAGAGTATGGCTACACCTTC

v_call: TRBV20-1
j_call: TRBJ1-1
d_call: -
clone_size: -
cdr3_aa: CSAQGNTEAFF
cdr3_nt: TGCAGTGCTCAGGGGAACACTGAAGCTTTCTTT

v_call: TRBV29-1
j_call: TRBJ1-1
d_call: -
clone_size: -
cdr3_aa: CSPERGGGTEAFF
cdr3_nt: TGCAGCCCCGAGAGGGGAGGGGGCACTGAAGCTTTCTTT

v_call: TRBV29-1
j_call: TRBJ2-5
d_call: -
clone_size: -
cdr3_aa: CSVGGIQETQYF
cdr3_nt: TGCAGCGTTGGAGGGATACAAGAGACCCAGTACTTC

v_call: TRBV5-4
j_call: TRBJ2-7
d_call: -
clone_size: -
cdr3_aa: CASSLGGSGGYEQYF
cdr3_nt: TGTGCCAGCAGCTTGGGTGGGTCCGGGGGCTACGAGCAGTACTTC

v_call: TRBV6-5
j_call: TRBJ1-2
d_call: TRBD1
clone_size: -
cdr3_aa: CASTAAGGGYYGYTF
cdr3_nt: TGTGCCAGCACGGCTGCCGGAGGGGGCTACTATGGCTACACCTTC

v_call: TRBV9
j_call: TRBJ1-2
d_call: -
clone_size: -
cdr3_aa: CASSAFTGYGYTF
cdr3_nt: TGTGCCAGCAGCGCCTTCACAGGGTATGGCTACACCTTC

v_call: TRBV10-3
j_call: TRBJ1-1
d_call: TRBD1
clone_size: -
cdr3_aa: CAISEDRGGVAFF
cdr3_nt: TGTGCCATCAGTGAGGACAGGGGCGGCGTAGCTTTCTTT

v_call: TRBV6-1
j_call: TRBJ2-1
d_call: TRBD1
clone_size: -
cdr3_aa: CASSELSGQGAYNEQFF
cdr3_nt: TGTGCCAGCAGTGAACTGTCTGGACAGGGGGCCTACAATGAGCAGTTCTTC

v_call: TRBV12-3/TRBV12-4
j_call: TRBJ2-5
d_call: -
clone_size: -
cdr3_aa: CASSFLSETQYF
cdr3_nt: TGTGCCAGCAGTTTTTTGTCGGAGACCCAGTACTTC

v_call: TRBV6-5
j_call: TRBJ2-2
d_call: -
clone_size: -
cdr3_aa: CASSYTRTGELFF
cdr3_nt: TGTGCCAGCAGTTATACGAGAACCGGGGAGCTGTTTTTT

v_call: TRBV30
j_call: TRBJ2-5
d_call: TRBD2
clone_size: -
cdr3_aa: CAWSLAGGQETQYF
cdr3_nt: TGTGCCTGGAGCCTAGCGGGGGGCCAAGAGACCCAGTACTTC

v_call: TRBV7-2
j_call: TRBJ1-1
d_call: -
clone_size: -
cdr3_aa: CASSLRQWADPLNTEAFF
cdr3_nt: TGTGCCAGCAGCTTACGCCAGTGGGCTGATCCATTGAACACTGAAGCTTTCTTT

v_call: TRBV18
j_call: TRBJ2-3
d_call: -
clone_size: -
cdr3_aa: CASSPKSWANSGADTQYF
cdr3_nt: TGTGCCAGCTCACCCAAATCATGGGCTAATTCCGGCGCAGATACGCAGTATTTT

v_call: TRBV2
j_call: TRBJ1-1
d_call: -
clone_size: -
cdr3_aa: CASSQNTEAFF
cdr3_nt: TGTGCCAGCAGTCAGAACACTGAAGCTTTCTTT

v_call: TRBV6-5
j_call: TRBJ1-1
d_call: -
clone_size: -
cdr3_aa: CASSTEYTEAFF
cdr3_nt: TGTGCCAGCTCTACAGAGTACACTGAAGCTTTCTTT

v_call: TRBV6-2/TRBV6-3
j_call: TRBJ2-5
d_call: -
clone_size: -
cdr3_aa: CASSNPLGGAETQYF
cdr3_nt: TGTGCCAGCAGTAACCCGCTAGGCGGGGCCGAGACCCAGTACTTC

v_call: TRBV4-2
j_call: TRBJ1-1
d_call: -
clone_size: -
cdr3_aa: CASSQNAVQGFIGAFF
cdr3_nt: TGTGCCAGCAGCCAAAATGCGGTACAGGGTTTCATCGGGGCTTTCTTT

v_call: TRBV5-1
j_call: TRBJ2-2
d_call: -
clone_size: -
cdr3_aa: CASSRKTGQNTGELFF
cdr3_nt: TGCGCCAGCAGCCGGAAGACAGGCCAGAACACCGGGGAGCTGTTTTTT

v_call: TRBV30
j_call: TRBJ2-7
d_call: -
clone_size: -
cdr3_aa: CAGSGHSAHEQYF
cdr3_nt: TGTGCCGGATCGGGACATTCGGCTCACGAGCAGTACTTC

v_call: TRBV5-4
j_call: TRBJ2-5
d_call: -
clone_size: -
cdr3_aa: CARLSRTPISQETQYF
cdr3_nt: TGTGCCAGACTCAGCAGGACTCCCATCTCCCAAGAGACCCAGTACTTC

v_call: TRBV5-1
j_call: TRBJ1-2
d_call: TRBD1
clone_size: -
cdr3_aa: CASSLGTGDKNGYTF
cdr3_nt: TGCGCCAGCAGCTTGGGGACAGGGGATAAGAATGGCTACACCTTC

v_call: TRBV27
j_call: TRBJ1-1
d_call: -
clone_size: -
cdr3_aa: CASTWNTEAFF
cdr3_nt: TGTGCCAGCACATGGAACACTGAAGCTTTCTTT

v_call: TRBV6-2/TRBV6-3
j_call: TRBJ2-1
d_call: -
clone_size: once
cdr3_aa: CASSYSNFASSYNEQFF
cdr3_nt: TGTGCCAGCAGTTACTCTAACTTCGCGAGCTCCTACAATGAGCAGTTCTTC

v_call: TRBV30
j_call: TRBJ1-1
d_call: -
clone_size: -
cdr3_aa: CAWKENMNTEAFF
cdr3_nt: TGTGCCTGGAAGGAGAACATGAACACTGAAGCTTTCTTT

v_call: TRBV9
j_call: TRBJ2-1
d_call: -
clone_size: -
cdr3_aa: CASSDRYNEQFF
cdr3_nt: TGTGCCAGCAGCGACAGGTACAATGAGCAGTTCTTC

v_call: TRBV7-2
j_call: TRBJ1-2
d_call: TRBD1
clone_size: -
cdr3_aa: CASSFGAGGSNYGYTF
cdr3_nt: TGTGCCAGCAGCTTCGGGGCAGGGGGTTCTAACTATGGCTACACCTTC

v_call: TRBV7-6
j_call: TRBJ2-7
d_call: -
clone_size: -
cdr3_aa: CASSSPDSPYEQYF
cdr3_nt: TGTGCCAGCAGCTCGCCGGACAGTCCCTACGAGCAGTACTTC

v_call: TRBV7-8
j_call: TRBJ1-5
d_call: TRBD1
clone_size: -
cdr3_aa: CASSHGQDQPQHF
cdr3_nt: TGTGCCAGCAGCCACGGACAGGATCAGCCCCAGCATTTT

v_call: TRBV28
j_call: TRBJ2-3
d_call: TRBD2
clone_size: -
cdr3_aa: CASRKVGTSRDTQYF
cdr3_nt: TGTGCCAGTCGTAAGGTCGGGACTAGCCGGGATACGCAGTATTTT

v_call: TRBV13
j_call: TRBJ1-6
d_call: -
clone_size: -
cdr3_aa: CASRFGAPNSPLHF
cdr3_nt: TGTGCCAGCAGATTCGGAGCCCCCAATTCACCCCTCCACTTT

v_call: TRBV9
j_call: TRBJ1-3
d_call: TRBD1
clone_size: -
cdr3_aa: CASSPHPWGDRANTIYF
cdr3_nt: TGTGCCAGCAGCCCTCATCCATGGGGGGACAGGGCAAACACCATATATTTT

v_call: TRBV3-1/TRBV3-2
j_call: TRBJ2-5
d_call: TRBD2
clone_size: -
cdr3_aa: CASSQGPGGASGETQYF
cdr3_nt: TGTGCCAGCAGCCAAGGCCCGGGGGGGGCCTCCGGAGAGACCCAGTACTTC

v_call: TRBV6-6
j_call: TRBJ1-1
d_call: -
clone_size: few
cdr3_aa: CASNLSLRDTEAFF
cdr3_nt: TGTGCCAGCAATTTATCACTGCGGGACACTGAAGCTTTCTTT

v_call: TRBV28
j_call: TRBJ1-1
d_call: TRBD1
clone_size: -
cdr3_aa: CASTPTGQGVVGAFF
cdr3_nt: TGTGCCAGCACCCCCACGGGACAGGGGGTTGTAGGGGCTTTCTTT

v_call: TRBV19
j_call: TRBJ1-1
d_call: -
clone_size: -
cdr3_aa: CASSIAAGHTEAFF
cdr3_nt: TGTGCCAGTAGTATAGCTGCGGGGCACACTGAAGCTTTCTTT

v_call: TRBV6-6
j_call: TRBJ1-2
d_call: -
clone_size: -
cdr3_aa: CASSYSPSGRVDGYTF
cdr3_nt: TGTGCCAGCAGTTACTCGCCTTCCGGCAGGGTGGATGGCTACACCTTC

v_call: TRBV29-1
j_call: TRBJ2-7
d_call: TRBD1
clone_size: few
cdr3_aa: CSVEDQETGAPSSYEQYF
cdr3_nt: TGCAGCGTTGAAGATCAGGAGACAGGGGCCCCAAGCTCCTACGAGCAGTACTTC

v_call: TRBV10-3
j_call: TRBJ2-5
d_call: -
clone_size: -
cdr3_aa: CAISGPGIQETQYF
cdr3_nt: TGTGCCATCAGTGGTCCCGGGATCCAAGAGACCCAGTACTTC

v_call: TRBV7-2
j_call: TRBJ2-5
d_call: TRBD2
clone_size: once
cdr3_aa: CASSLARSSGGLRGQETQYF
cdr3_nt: TGTGCCAGCAGCTTAGCTCGGTCTAGCGGGGGTCTAAGAGGGCAAGAGACCCAGTACTTC

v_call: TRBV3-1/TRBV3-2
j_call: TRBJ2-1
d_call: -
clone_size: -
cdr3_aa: CASSQAIAAGYNEQFF
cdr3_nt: TGTGCCAGCAGCCAAGCAATAGCGGCGGGATACAATGAGCAGTTCTTC

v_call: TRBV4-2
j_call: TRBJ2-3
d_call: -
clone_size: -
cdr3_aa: CASSPTLLSSTDTQYF
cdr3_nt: TGTGCCAGCAGCCCCACTCTTCTTTCTAGCACAGATACGCAGTATTTT

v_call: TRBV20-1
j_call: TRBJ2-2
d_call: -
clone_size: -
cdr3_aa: CSASLGVLAGELFF
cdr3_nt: TGCAGTGCTAGTTTAGGGGTATTAGCCGGGGAGCTGTTTTTT

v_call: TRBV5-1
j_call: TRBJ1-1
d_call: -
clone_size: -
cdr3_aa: CASSSTLNTEAFF
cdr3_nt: TGCGCCAGCAGCTCGACACTGAACACTGAAGCTTTCTTT

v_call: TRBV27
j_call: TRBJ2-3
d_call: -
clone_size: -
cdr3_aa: CASSLGLTDTQYF
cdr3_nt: TGTGCCAGCAGTCTGGGACTCACAGATACGCAGTATTTT

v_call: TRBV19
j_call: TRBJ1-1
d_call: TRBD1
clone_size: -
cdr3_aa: CASRITGGKIVNTEAFF
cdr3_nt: TGTGCCAGTAGGATTACAGGGGGCAAGATTGTGAACACTGAAGCTTTCTTT

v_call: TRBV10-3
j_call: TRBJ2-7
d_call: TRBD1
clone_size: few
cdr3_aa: CASSGQNYEQYF
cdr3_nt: TGTGCCTCTTCGGGACAGAACTACGAGCAGTACTTC

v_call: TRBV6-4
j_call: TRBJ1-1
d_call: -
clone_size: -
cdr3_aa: CASSEGPNTEAFF
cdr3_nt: TGTGCCAGCAGTGAGGGCCCGAACACTGAAGCTTTCTTT